The 24 T cell receptor beta chains below come from one sample, sequenced in a study of T cells in Graves' hyperthyroidism and ophthalmopathy. Regions amplified from RNA transcripts were the TCR beta CDR3 regions. Researchers ran a first-round RT-PCR on the TCR CDR3 using the HTBI primer set. TCRdb analysed the multiplex PCR reads with MiXCR anew, one entry per CDR3 protein. The sample yields more than 300,000 distinct CDR3 sequences, about 14% seen once. Sample: blood. The receptor source for this set is a woman under 40 with Graves' ophthalmopathy.

The sample holds a few counts of this clonotype. V is TRBV15 and J is TRBJ1-3, with D perhaps matching TRBD1 (5 bases). The V gene lost 5 bases and the J gene lost 8 bases, with 19 bases spanning the gap. The CDR3 length is 15 residues. Germline V gene sequence: CDR1 LNHNV, CDR2 YYDKDF (reference sequence). The CDR3 loop reads CATSGGTSTGDTIYF. CDR3 sequence (DNA): TGTGCCACCAGCGGGGGAACTTCAACCGGAGACACCATATATTTT.

This clonotype was counted at least ten times. The chain links TRBV6-2 or TRBV6-3 to TRBJ2-7; D possibly corresponds to TRBD2 (5 bases). Germline V lookup: CDR1 MNHEY, CDR2 SVGEGT. The CDR3 runs 15 residues. Deletions cut 2 bases from V and 2 bases from J, with 13 bases between. The CDR3 region has the DNA TGTGCCAGCAGTTACCGAGCTGGAGGTCCCTACGAGCAGTACTTC. Translating it yields CASSYRAGGPYEQYF.

In regard to this clonotype: This may come from a read error, since a much larger clone is one base off. V gene TRBV3-1 combines with J gene TRBJ2-1; 7 bases are a match to TRBD2. The CDR3 consists of 15 residues. CDR1 and CDR2 (germline): LGHDT, YNNKEL (reference sequence). The CDR3 nucleotides are TGTGCCAGCAGCCTCCTCGGACTAGACCGGGATGAGCGGTTCTTC. As protein: CASSLLGLDRDERFF.

This clonotype appeared many times. The rearrangement uses TRBV20-1 and TRBJ1-1; tentatively, D is TRBD1 (6 bases). Germline CDR1 reads DFQATT; CDR2 reads SNEGSKA (reference sequence). V was clipped by 3 bases and J by 1 base, with 12 bases between them. CDR3 length equals 14 residues. The DNA of the CDR3 is TGCAGTGCTAGTACAGGGCGCGGGAACACTGAAGCTTTCTTT. Its translation: CSASTGRGNTEAFF.

This clonotype came up many times. This rearrangement joins TRBV30 to TRBJ1-5; D not certain. Between the trimmed V and J ends, which lost 0 bases and 4 bases, there was a span of 7 bases. The CDR3 covers 13 residues. Per germline, CDR1 GTSNPN and CDR2 SVGIG (reference sequence). This chain's CDR3 is CAWSVAKNQPQHF. The DNA of the CDR3 is TGTGCCTGGAGTGTGGCTAAGAATCAGCCCCAGCATTTT.

This clonotype was seen ten or more times. V is TRBV9 and J is TRBJ2-2; perhaps D is TRBD1 or TRBD2 (6 bases each). With 2 bases removed from V and 4 bases from J, the gap between germline ends came to 15 bases. The CDR3 runs 16 residues. Germline V CDR1 and CDR2: SGDLS, YYNGEE. CDR3 amino acids: CASSVGEQGGTGELFF. CDR3 coding DNA: TGTGCCAGCAGCGTTGGGGAACAGGGAGGCACCGGGGAGCTGTTTTTT.

This clonotype was seen ten or more times. The chain combines TRBV30 with TRBJ2-5, with TRBD1 matching over 7 bases. This CDR3 comprises 15 residues. The germline CDR1 and CDR2 sequences are GTSNPN and SVGIG (reference sequence). V lost 0 bases to trimming and J lost 5 bases; unmatched junction nucleotides: 9. CDR3 sequence reads: CAWSVKTGLSETQYF. The CDR3 region has the DNA TGTGCCTGGAGTGTTAAGACAGGGTTGTCGGAGACCCAGTACTTC.

This clonotype was seen at least ten times. The chain is built from TRBV27 and TRBJ2-3; weak D call: TRBD1 (6 bases). In germline, CDR1 is MNHEY, CDR2 SMNVEV (reference sequence). This CDR3 comprises 14 residues. Trimming removed 6 bases from V and 2 bases from J, with 12 bases in between. CDR3 residues: CASSRGQYTDTQYF. The CDR3 DNA reads as TGTGCCAGCAGCCGAGGACAGTACACAGATACGCAGTATTTT.

This clonotype was counted ten times or more. V is TRBV6-1 and J is TRBJ1-2, with 7 bases matching TRBD1. This CDR3 has 16 amino acids. Per the germline V gene, CDR1 is MNHNS and CDR2 is SASEGT. J was trimmed by 3 bases and V by 3 bases; bases with no gene match: 10. CDR3 amino acids: CASSDYKGARDYGYTF. The DNA for the CDR3 is TGTGCCAGCAGTGATTACAAGGGGGCGCGAGACTATGGCTACACCTTC.

The V call is TRBV2, the J call TRBJ1-5, with 7 nucleotides matching TRBD1. The CDR3 runs 15 residues. The trim removed 5 bases at V and 5 bases at J, leaving 9 bases unmatched. Germline CDR1 and CDR2: SNHLY and FYNNEI. CDR3 bases: TGTGCCAGCAGTCCTCGGTTAGGGGGCGATCAGCCCCAGCATTTT. This sequence encodes CASSPRLGGDQPQHF.

The V gene is TRBV9, the J gene TRBJ2-3; 7 bases are a match to TRBD1. Germline trimming cut 3 bases from V and 0 bases from J; bases unmatched to any gene: 10. In germline, CDR1 is SGDLS, CDR2 YYNGEE. The CDR3 has 17 amino acids. Written as DNA, the CDR3 is TGTGCCAGCAGCGAGGGCAACAGGGGATCTAGCACAGATACGCAGTATTTT. Its translation is CASSEGNRGSSTDTQYF.

V usage is TRBV3-1 and J usage is TRBJ2-5, with TRBD2 matching over 12 bases. With 2 bases clipped from V and 0 bases from J, the junction kept 4 bases outside the gene matches. The germline V gene encodes CDR1 LGHDT and CDR2 YNNKEL (reference sequence). The CDR3 is 17 amino acids. The CDR3 sequence: CASSQPSGGADQETQYF. The CDR3 DNA is TGTGCCAGCAGCCAACCTAGCGGGGGGGCGGACCAAGAGACCCAGTACTTC.

Concerning this clonotype: This may arise from a read error, as a much more abundant clone is one base away. V gene TRBV2 combines with J gene TRBJ2-7; the D gene is possibly TRBD2 (5 bases). The CDR3 length is 13 residues. Germline CDR1 reads SNHLY; CDR2 reads FYNNEI. The V end lost 3 bases, the J end lost 6 bases, and 12 bases lay between the germline ends. The chain's CDR3 is CASSERVRCEQYF. In DNA form, the CDR3 reads TGTGCCAGCAGTGAGCGGGTAAGGTGCGAGCAGTACTTC. Complete variable domain (other parts from reference TRBV2 and TRBJ2-7): EPEVTQTPSHQVTQMGQEVILRCVPISNHLYFYWYRQILGQKVEFLVSFYNNEISEKSEIFDDQFSVERPDGSNFTLKIRSTKLEDSAMYFCASSERVRCEQYFGPGTRLTVT.

This clonotype was observed at least ten times. The chain recombines TRBV6-1 with TRBJ2-7; TRBD1 might be the D (6 bases). CDR1 and CDR2 from the germline V gene are MNHNS and SASEGT. CDR3 length equals 13 residues. The V end was cut by 4 bases, the J end by 4 bases, with 11 bases between. The CDR3 DNA follows: TGTGCCAGCAGTGTCCGCAGGGGTTACGAGCAGTACTTC. Protein product: CASSVRRGYEQYF.

This clonotype turned up a few times. This chain connects TRBV15 to TRBJ2-3; 7 bases are shared with TRBD1. The V segment lost 2 bases and the J segment 1 base; nucleotides outside the gene matches: 3. CDR1 is LNHNV, CDR2 YYDKDF, per germline (reference sequence). The CDR3 is 15 amino acids. The CDR3 reads CATSRHRGGTDTQYF. The CDR3 DNA reads as TGTGCCACCAGCAGACACAGGGGTGGCACAGATACGCAGTATTTT.

The sample holds many counts of this clonotype. J is TRBJ2-1 and V is TRBV4-1, with TRBD2 identical over 11 bases. V dropped 6 bases and J dropped 6; count of bases not matched to a gene: 7. This CDR3 region has 15 residues. The germline V gene encodes CDR1 MGHRA and CDR2 YSYEKL. This CDR3 reads CASRDSSGGRNEQFF. As DNA, the CDR3 is TGCGCCAGCAGAGATTCTAGCGGGGGGCGCAATGAGCAGTTCTTC.

The chain combines TRBV2 with TRBJ2-1; 7 bases are a match to TRBD2. With V trimmed by 6 bases and J by 0 bases, 11 bases remained unmatched. The CDR3 sequence is 17 residues long. In germline, CDR1 is SNHLY, CDR2 FYNNEI. The CDR3 DNA follows: TGTGCCAGCAGATCGCCCCCGGGGGGAGGCTCCTACAATGAGCAGTTCTTC. This encodes CASRSPPGGGSYNEQFF.

In its sample, this clonotype was seen many times. J is TRBJ1-1 and V is TRBV2; 8 bases agree with TRBD1. This CDR3 is 14 amino acids long. V was pared by 7 bases and J by 1 base, with 5 bases of the junction left unmatched. The germline gives CDR1 SNHLY, CDR2 FYNNEI. CDR3 sequence reads: CASIFGTGNTEAFF. CDR3 sequence (DNA): TGTGCCAGCATTTTTGGGACAGGGAACACTGAAGCTTTCTTT.

The table lists this clonotype with many counts. This sequence joins TRBV7-2 and TRBJ1-1; D call uncertain. The germline V and J ends were trimmed by 4 bases and 4 bases, with 7 bases remaining between them. CDR3 length equals 12 residues. Per germline, CDR1 SGHTA and CDR2 FQGNSA. CDR3 protein: CASSSRGTEAFF. In DNA, the CDR3 is TGTGCCAGCAGCTCACGGGGCACTGAAGCTTTCTTT.

This clonotype appeared a few times. This rearrangement joins TRBV28 to TRBJ2-7; no reliable D call. The V and J ends lost 7 bases and 3 bases respectively, with 13 bases between them. CDR1 is MDHEN, CDR2 SYDVKM, per germline. CDR3 length: 13 residues. DNA of the CDR3: TGTGCCAGCAACCAATGCGATCACTACGAGCAGTACTTC. Residues: CASNQCDHYEQYF. Together with reference TRBV28 and TRBJ2-7, the CDR3 gives the full variable domain: DVKVTQSSRYLVKRTGEKVFLECVQDMDHENMFWYRQDPGLGLRLIYFSYDVKMKEKGDIPEGYSVSREKKERFSLILESASTNQTSMYLCASNQCDHYEQYFGPGTRLTVT.

This clonotype has more than one count but fewer than ten. The chain couples TRBV4-1 to TRBJ2-7; a weak D match, TRBD1 (5 bases). The CDR3 extends over 15 amino acids. Trimming took 0 bases from V and 3 from J, leaving 12 bases between them. Germline loops: CDR1 MGHRA, CDR2 YSYEKL. This CDR3 is CASSQDGASYYEQYF. The CDR3 DNA is TGCGCCAGCAGCCAAGATGGGGCCAGCTACTACGAGCAGTACTTC.

Many counts were recorded for this clonotype. The rearrangement links TRBV6-2 or TRBV6-3 to TRBJ2-3; D may be TRBD2 (6 bases). Deletions cut 0 bases from V and 2 bases from J, with 9 bases between. The CDR3 contains 15 residues. Germline loops: CDR1 MNHEY, CDR2 SVGEGT. The CDR3 sequence: CASSYSAGNTDTQYF. The CDR3 bases are TGTGCCAGCAGTTACTCGGCGGGAAACACAGATACGCAGTATTTT.

The chain combines TRBV6-1 with TRBJ2-5; 9 bases map to TRBD1. Germline V lookup: CDR1 MNHNS, CDR2 SASEGT. The CDR3 has 17 residues. V trimming: 1 base; J trimming: 1 base; junction bases outside the gene matches: 7. The DNA for the CDR3 is TGTGCCAGCAGTGAAGATGCCCACAGGGGGCCCCAAGAGACCCAGTACTTC. Protein: CASSEDAHRGPQETQYF.

Ten or more counts support this clonotype. V and J are TRBV20-1 and TRBJ2-7, with D maybe TRBD1 (6 bases). The V and J ends lost 3 bases and 5 bases respectively, with 14 bases between them. The CDR3 totals 13 residues. CDR1 is DFQATT, CDR2 SNEGSKA, per germline (reference sequence). CDR3 coding DNA: TGCAGTGCTAGTGGACAGTCGCGAAACGAGCAGTACTTC. It encodes CSASGQSRNEQYF.